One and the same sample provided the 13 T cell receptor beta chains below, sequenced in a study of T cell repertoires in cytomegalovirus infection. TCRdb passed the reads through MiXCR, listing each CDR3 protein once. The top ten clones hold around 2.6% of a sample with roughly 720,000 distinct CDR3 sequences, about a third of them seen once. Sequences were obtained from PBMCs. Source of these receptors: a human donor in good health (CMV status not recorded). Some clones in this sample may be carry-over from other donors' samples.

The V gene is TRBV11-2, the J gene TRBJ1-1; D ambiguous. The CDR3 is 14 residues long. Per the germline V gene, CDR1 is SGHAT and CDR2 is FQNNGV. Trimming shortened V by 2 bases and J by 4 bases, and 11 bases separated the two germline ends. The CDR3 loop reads CASSLSTLATEAFF. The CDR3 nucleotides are TGTGCCAGCAGCTTATCCACTCTAGCCACTGAAGCTTTCTTT.

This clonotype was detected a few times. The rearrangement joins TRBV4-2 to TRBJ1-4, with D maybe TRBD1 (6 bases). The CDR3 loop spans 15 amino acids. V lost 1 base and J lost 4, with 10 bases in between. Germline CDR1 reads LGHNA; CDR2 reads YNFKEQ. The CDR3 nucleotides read TGTGCCAGCAGCCAAGTCTCAGGGGATAATGAAAAACTGTTTTTT. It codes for CASSQVSGDNEKLFF.

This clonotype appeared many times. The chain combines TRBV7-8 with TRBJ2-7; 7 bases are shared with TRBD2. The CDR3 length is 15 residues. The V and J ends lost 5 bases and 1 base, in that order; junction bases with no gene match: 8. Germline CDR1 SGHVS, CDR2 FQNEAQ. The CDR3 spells CASSAFRTRSYEQYF. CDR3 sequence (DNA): TGTGCCAGCAGCGCTTTTAGGACTAGATCCTACGAGCAGTACTTC.

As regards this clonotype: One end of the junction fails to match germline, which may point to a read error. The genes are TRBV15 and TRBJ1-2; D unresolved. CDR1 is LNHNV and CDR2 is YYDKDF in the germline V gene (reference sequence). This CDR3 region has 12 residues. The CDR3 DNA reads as TGTGCCACCATCAGATCCTATTATGGCTACACCTTC. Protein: CATIRSYYGYTF.

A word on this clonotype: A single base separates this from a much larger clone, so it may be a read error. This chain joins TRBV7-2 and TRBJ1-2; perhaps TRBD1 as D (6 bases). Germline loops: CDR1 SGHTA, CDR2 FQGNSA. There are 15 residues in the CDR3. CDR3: CASILGWGARYGYTF. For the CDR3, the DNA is TGTGCCAGCATCTTAGGCTGGGGGGCGCGGTATGGCTACACCTTC.

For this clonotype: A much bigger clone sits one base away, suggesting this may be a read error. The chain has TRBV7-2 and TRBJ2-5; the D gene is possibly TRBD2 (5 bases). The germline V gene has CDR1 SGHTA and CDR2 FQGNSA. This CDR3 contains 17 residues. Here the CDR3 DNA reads TGTGCCAGCAGCTTAGTATCGGTGAGGGCTGGCCAAGAGACCAAGTACTTC. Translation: CASSLVSVRAGQETKYF.

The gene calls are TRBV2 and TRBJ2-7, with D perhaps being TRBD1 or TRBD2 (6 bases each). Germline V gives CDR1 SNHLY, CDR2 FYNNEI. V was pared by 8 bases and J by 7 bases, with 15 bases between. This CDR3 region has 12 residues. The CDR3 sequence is CASRGGRREQYF. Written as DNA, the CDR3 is TGTGCCAGCCGAGGGGGGAGGAGAGAGCAGTACTTC.

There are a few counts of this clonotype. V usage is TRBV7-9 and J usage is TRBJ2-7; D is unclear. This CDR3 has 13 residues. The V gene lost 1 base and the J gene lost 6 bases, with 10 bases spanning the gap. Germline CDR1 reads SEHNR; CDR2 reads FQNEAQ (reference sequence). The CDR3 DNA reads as TGTGCCAGCAGCTTAGAAGGTTGGGGCGAGCAGTACTTC. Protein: CASSLEGWGEQYF.

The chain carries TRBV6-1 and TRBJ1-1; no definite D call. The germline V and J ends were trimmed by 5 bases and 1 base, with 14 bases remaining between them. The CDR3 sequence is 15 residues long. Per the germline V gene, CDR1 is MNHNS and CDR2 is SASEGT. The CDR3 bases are TGTGCCAGCAGTCCTTACCCTACAACGAACACTGAAGCTTTCTTT. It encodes CASSPYPTTNTEAFF.

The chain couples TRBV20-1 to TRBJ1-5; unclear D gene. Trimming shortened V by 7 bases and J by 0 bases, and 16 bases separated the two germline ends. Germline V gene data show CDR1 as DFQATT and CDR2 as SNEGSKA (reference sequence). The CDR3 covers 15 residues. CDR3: CSVTDPTYSNQPQHF. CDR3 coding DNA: TGCAGTGTCACGGATCCTACGTATAGCAATCAGCCCCAGCATTTT.

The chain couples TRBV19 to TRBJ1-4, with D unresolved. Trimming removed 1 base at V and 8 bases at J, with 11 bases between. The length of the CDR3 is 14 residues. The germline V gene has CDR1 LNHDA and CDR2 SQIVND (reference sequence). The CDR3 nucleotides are TGTGCCAGTAGTATAGTCGGGGAGCGCGAAAAACTGTTTTTT. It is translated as CASSIVGEREKLFF. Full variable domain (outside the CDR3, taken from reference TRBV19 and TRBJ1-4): DGGITQSPKYLFRKEGQNVTLSCEQNLNHDAMYWYRQDPGQGLRLIYYSQIVNDFQKGDIAEGYSVSREKKESFPLTVTSAQKNPTAFYLCASSIVGEREKLFFGSGTQLSVL.

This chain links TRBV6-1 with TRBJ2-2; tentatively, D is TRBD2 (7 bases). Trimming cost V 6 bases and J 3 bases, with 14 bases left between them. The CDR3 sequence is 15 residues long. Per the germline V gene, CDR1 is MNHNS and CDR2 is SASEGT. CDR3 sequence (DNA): TGTGCCAGCAGCAAAGGGGGGGACTACACCGGGGAGCTGTTTTTT. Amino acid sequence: CASSKGGDYTGELFF.

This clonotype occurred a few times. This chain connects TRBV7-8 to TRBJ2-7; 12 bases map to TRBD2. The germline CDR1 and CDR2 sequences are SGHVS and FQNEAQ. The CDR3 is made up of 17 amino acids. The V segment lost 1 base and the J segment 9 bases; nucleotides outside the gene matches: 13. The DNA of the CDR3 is TGTGCCAGCAGCTTAGTCTCACTAGCGGGAGGACTACGAGGGCAGTACTTC. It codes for CASSLVSLAGGLRGQYF.